This TCR beta chain is from a study of T cells in localized non-small cell lung cancer. Judged by abundance, this clone is medium-sized. The antigen remains undetermined. Study findings and constraints: Among the top 100 tumor clones, a median about 58 appeared in adjacent lung.

This table comes from immunoSEQ multiplex PCR, and its TCRdb copy is limited to in-frame clones, with some not included. The sample has around 11,000 clones, less than 35% seen once; the top ten hold roughly 5.2%. The specimen was lung tumor tissue, collected before any cancer treatment. This clonotype was obtained from a man between 40 and 70 years old with stage I lung adenocarcinoma.

The CDR3 here is CASGTDRGKLFF. DNA of the CDR3: TGTGCTAGTGGCACGGACAGGGGGAAACTGTTTTTT. The J gene is TRBJ1-4, the V gene TRBV12-5, with TRBD1 matching over 10 bases. CDR1 and CDR2 from the germline V gene are LGHNT and FRNRAP. The CDR3 length is 12 residues. Trimming at V came to 6 bases and at J to 11 bases, leaving 3 bases not matched to a gene.